The 29 T cell receptor beta chains below were found in one sample sequenced in a study of regulatory T cells in long-lasting Graves disease. Documented time point: newly diagnosed GD, antithyroid drugs for less than 3 months. RNA isolated from PBMCs was used to make the TCR library. The authors built TCR beta libraries using iRepertoire HTBI primers and Arm-PCR of CDR3 regions. TCRdb re-analysed the multiplex PCR reads in MiXCR, keeping a single row per CDR3 protein. This sample has 370,000 or so distinct CDR3 sequences, with roughly 17% found just once. This sample also appeared in a second study, on T cells in Graves' hyperthyroidism and ophthalmopathy.

The input for sequencing was peripheral blood mononuclear cells (PBMCs), taken at new diagnosis, from a patient treated with antithyroid drugs. Every receptor here comes from a woman in her late teens or twenties with Graves disease.

This chain connects TRBV19 to TRBJ2-5; D is unclear. CDR3 length: 13 amino acids. V lost 0 bases and J lost 3, with 5 bases in between. CDR1 is LNHDA and CDR2 is SQIVND in the germline V gene (reference sequence). CDR3 loop: CASSIDKKETQYF. The CDR3, as DNA: TGTGCCAGTAGTATAGACAAAAAAGAGACCCAGTACTTC. Complete variable domain (other parts from reference TRBV19 and TRBJ2-5): DGGITQSPKYLFRKEGQNVTLSCEQNLNHDAMYWYRQDPGQGLRLIYYSQIVNDFQKGDIAEGYSVSREKKESFPLTVTSAQKNPTAFYLCASSIDKKETQYFGPGTRLLVL.

This clonotype was found many times. The chain carries TRBV29-1 and TRBJ1-1; a possible D gene is TRBD1 (5 bases). V was pared by 4 bases and J by 0 bases, with 12 bases between. Germline V gene sequence: CDR1 SQVTM, CDR2 ANQGSEA. CDR3 length: 14 residues. CDR3 sequence: CSVAGGDLNTEAFF. CDR3 coding DNA: TGCAGCGTTGCGGGAGGGGATTTGAACACTGAAGCTTTCTTT.

In its sample, this clonotype was seen a few times. The rearrangement uses TRBV28 and TRBJ2-6, with a possible D match to TRBD1 (6 bases). The germline V gene encodes CDR1 MDHEN and CDR2 SYDVKM. This CDR3 has 17 residues. V lost 6 bases to trimming and J lost 4 bases, with 19 bases between them. The CDR3 loop is CASREKQGLRGANVLTF. DNA of the CDR3: TGTGCCAGCAGGGAGAAACAGGGATTGCGGGGGGCCAACGTCCTGACTTTC. The full variable domain, in which reference TRBV28 and TRBJ2-6 provide the parts outside the CDR3, is DVKVTQSSRYLVKRTGEKVFLECVQDMDHENMFWYRQDPGLGLRLIYFSYDVKMKEKGDIPEGYSVSREKKERFSLILESASTNQTSMYLCASREKQGLRGANVLTFGAGSRLTVL.

In this sample, this clonotype turned up many times. V and J are TRBV9 and TRBJ2-1; 9 positions agree with TRBD1. The trim removed 5 bases at V and 0 bases at J, leaving 6 bases unmatched. CDR1 is SGDLS and CDR2 is YYNGEE in the germline V gene. This CDR3 has 16 residues. The CDR3 loop reads CASSDSTGGSYNEQFF. In DNA form, the CDR3 reads TGTGCCAGCAGTGACTCGACAGGGGGCTCCTACAATGAGCAGTTCTTC.

This clonotype came up a few times. This chain uses TRBV20-1 with TRBJ2-1; TRBD2 agrees at 7 bases. Trimming removed 2 bases from V and 3 bases from J; junction bases left unmatched: 4. CDR3 size: 14 residues. Germline CDR1 reads DFQATT; CDR2 reads SNEGSKA (reference sequence). The CDR3: CSARLTGGYNEQFF. CDR3 DNA: TGCAGTGCTAGATTGACGGGAGGCTACAATGAGCAGTTCTTC.

This clonotype was detected many times. The chain joins TRBV12-3 or TRBV12-4 to TRBJ2-5; D not resolved. V dropped 2 bases and J dropped 5 bases, with 6 bases sitting between them. The CDR3 length is 12 residues. The CDR3 coding sequence is TGTGCCAGCAGTTTAACTTCTGAGACCCAGTACTTC. It is translated as CASSLTSETQYF.

This clonotype has more than one count but fewer than ten. The gene calls are TRBV6-5 and TRBJ1-3, with no clear D. Germline CDR1 reads MNHEY; CDR2 reads SVGAGI. V shed 0 bases and J shed 0 bases, with 9 bases lying between them. This CDR3 is built from 16 residues. The CDR3 region is CASSYSSQDSGNTIYF. The CDR3 DNA reads as TGTGCCAGCAGTTACTCTTCCCAGGACTCTGGAAACACCATATATTTT.

The J gene is TRBJ2-6, the V gene TRBV6-2 or TRBV6-3; TRBD2 matches 9 bases. Germline CDR1 reads MNHEY; CDR2 reads SVGEGT. Trimming cost V 7 bases and J 0 bases; bases outside gene matches: 19. The CDR3 runs 21 residues. CDR3 in amino acids: CASNTELWTSVTSSGANVLTF. The DNA for the CDR3 is TGTGCCAGCAACACAGAATTATGGACTAGCGTTACCTCCTCTGGGGCCAACGTCCTGACTTTC.

This chain uses TRBV7-9 with TRBJ2-3; D call uncertain. Germline loops: CDR1 SEHNR, CDR2 FQNEAQ (reference sequence). Trimming left V 5 bases short and J 6 bases short, with 15 bases between. CDR3 length: 14 amino acids. The CDR3 bases are TGTGCCAGCAGCCCTTGGGCCCAAAGGGATACGCAGTATTTT. Translating gives CASSPWAQRDTQYF.

This clonotype was seen ten or more times. The CDR3 DNA reads TGCAGTGCTAGATCGGAGGCTAGCGTCCAAGAGACCCAGTACTTC. Protein: CSARSEASVQETQYF. V gene TRBV20-1 combines with J gene TRBJ2-5; possible D gene TRBD2, 6 bases. Trimming pared 2 bases from V and 1 base from J, leaving 14 bases between. CDR3 length: 15 amino acids. In germline, CDR1 is DFQATT, CDR2 SNEGSKA (reference sequence).

V usage is TRBV18 and J usage is TRBJ1-2; 8 positions match TRBD1. The germline V gene encodes CDR1 KGHSH and CDR2 LQKENI. CDR3 length equals 17 residues. J was trimmed by 5 bases and V by 3 bases; bases with no gene match: 14. The CDR3 loop reads CASSPSTDRGFPYGYTF. CDR3 coding DNA: TGTGCCAGCTCACCCTCGACCGACAGGGGATTTCCATATGGCTACACCTTC.

Concerning this clonotype: A much larger clone lies a single base off, so this may be a read error. The CDR3 loop is CASRRTGGVSEASF. The CDR3 DNA sequence: TGTGCCAGCAGGCGGACAGGGGGCGTCTCTGAAGCTTCCTTT. The chain recombines TRBV2 with TRBJ1-1; 11 bases are a match to TRBD1. The CDR3 runs to 14 residues. Germline V CDR1 and CDR2: SNHLY, FYNNEI.

This clonotype has a single count. The chain is built from TRBV27 and TRBJ2-7; TRBD2 aligns across 7 bases. From germline, CDR1 is MNHEY and CDR2 SMNVEV (reference sequence). The V segment lost 3 bases and the J segment 7 bases; nucleotides outside the gene matches: 9. This CDR3 region has 14 residues. The CDR3 loop is CASSFSSSGGEQYF. The CDR3 DNA reads as TGTGCCAGCAGTTTTTCTTCCTCGGGAGGAGAGCAGTACTTC.

This clonotype has a count of ten or more. The chain is built from TRBV30 and TRBJ1-5, with a possible D match to TRBD1 (5 bases). The ends were cut back, 0 bases at V and 5 bases at J, with 8 bases in the middle. This CDR3 comprises 13 residues. In germline, CDR1 is GTSNPN, CDR2 SVGIG (reference sequence). The CDR3 protein is CAWSVGGDQPQHF. CDR3 bases: TGTGCCTGGAGTGTGGGGGGGGATCAGCCCCAGCATTTT. The complete variable domain, with remaining parts taken from reference TRBV30 and TRBJ1-5, reads SQTIHQWPATLVQPVGSPLSLECTVEGTSNPNLYWYRQAAGRGLQLLFYSVGIGQISSEVPQNLSASRPQDRQFILSSKKLLLSDSGFYLCAWSVGGDQPQHFGDGTRLSIL.

This clonotype was seen repeatedly, ten times or more. This chain uses TRBV18 with TRBJ2-2, with D possibly being TRBD1 (5 bases). Germline V gene lookup returns CDR1 KGHSH and CDR2 LQKENI. The CDR3 totals 16 residues. Trimming stripped 0 bases from V and 0 bases from J, with 8 bases between. CDR3 nucleotides: TGTGCCAGCTCACCACCGAGGACACCGAACACCGGGGAGCTGTTTTTT. Amino acid sequence: CASSPPRTPNTGELFF.

This CDR3 is CASSVSGGASYEQYF. CDR3 nucleotides: TGTGCCAGCAGTGTTAGCGGGGGGGCCTCCTACGAGCAGTACTTC. The J gene is TRBJ2-7, the V gene TRBV2, with 11 bases fitting TRBD2. Germline assignment: CDR1 SNHLY and CDR2 FYNNEI. V trimming: 4 bases; J trimming: 0 bases; junction bases outside the gene matches: 2. The CDR3 consists of 15 residues.

This clonotype showed up many times. V gene TRBV2 combines with J gene TRBJ2-1; 16 bases fit TRBD2. In germline, CDR1 is SNHLY, CDR2 FYNNEI. This CDR3 has 18 residues. V was clipped by 6 bases and J by 6 bases; unmatched bases: 11. The CDR3 spells CASRKPGLAGGGRNEQFF. CDR3 in DNA: TGTGCCAGCAGGAAACCGGGACTAGCGGGAGGGGGGCGCAATGAGCAGTTCTTC.

This chain links TRBV6-1 with TRBJ1-2; no definite D call. The CDR3 covers 14 residues. V was shortened by 6 bases and J by 5 bases, with 16 bases between the two germline ends. CDR1 MNHNS and CDR2 SASEGT come from the germline V gene. CDR3 bases: TGTGCCAGCAGCCCAGCGCAGTTAAGATATGGCTACACCTTC. It codes for CASSPAQLRYGYTF.

This clonotype was recorded at least ten times. V usage is TRBV30 and J usage is TRBJ2-3; D is uncertain. Deletions cut 0 bases from V and 1 base from J, with 8 bases between. This CDR3 spans 14 amino acids. Germline V gives CDR1 GTSNPN, CDR2 SVGIG (reference sequence). The CDR3 protein is CAWSVHQRTDTQYF. The CDR3 region has the DNA TGTGCCTGGAGTGTACACCAGCGCACAGATACGCAGTATTTT. Combining the CDR3 with reference TRBV30 and TRBJ2-3 gives the whole variable domain SQTIHQWPATLVQPVGSPLSLECTVEGTSNPNLYWYRQAAGRGLQLLFYSVGIGQISSEVPQNLSASRPQDRQFILSSKKLLLSDSGFYLCAWSVHQRTDTQYFGPGTRLTVL.

This clonotype occurred many times. The chain joins TRBV7-9 to TRBJ1-5, with 8 bases that match TRBD1. In germline, CDR1 is SEHNR, CDR2 FQNEAQ (reference sequence). CDR3 length: 12 residues. J was trimmed by 4 bases and V by 10 bases; bases with no gene match: 3. The CDR3 bases are TGTGCCACCAGACAGGGGAATCAGCCCCAGCATTTT. The encoded protein is CATRQGNQPQHF. Full variable domain (outside the CDR3, taken from reference TRBV7-9 and TRBJ1-5): DTGVSQNPRHKITKRGQNVTFRCDPISEHNRLYWYRQTLGQGPEFLTYFQNEAQLEKSRLLSDRFSAERPKGSFSTLEIQRTEQGDSAMYLCATRQGNQPQHFGDGTRLSIL.

In this sample, this clonotype turned up many times. The chain combines TRBV2 with TRBJ2-7, with D possibly being TRBD1 or TRBD2 (5 bases each). The ends were cut back, 7 bases at V and 4 bases at J, with 20 bases in the middle. Germline values: CDR1 SNHLY, CDR2 FYNNEI. CDR3 length equals 15 residues. The CDR3, as DNA: TGTGCCAGCACCCCGGGACCCGGGCCTAGATACGAGCAGTACTTC. Translated, it gives CASTPGPGPRYEQYF.

Details on this clonotype: A much larger clone differs from this one at a single base, so this may be a read error. V gene TRBV27 combines with J gene TRBJ2-7; TRBD1 aligns across 9 bases. The length of the CDR3 is 13 residues. Germline CDR1 reads MNHEY; CDR2 reads SMNVEV (reference sequence). The CDR3 is CAGSLSRDRAGYF. For the CDR3, the DNA is TGTGCCGGCAGTTTATCGAGGGACAGGGCGGGGTACTTC.

This clonotype was found many times. This chain links TRBV2 with TRBJ1-6; tentative D call: TRBD1 (6 bases). The CDR3 extends over 15 amino acids. Between the trimmed V and J ends, which lost 6 bases and 3 bases, there was a span of 12 bases. CDR1 and CDR2 (germline): SNHLY, FYNNEI. CDR3 protein: CASRAAQGYNSPLHF. As DNA, the CDR3 is TGTGCCAGCAGAGCCGCACAGGGCTATAATTCACCCCTCCACTTT.

The chain has TRBV11-2 and TRBJ2-3; perhaps TRBD2 as D (5 bases). Trimming pared 3 bases from V and 4 bases from J, leaving 14 bases between. The germline V gene encodes CDR1 SGHAT and CDR2 FQNNGV. CDR3 length equals 15 residues. This CDR3 reads CASSLSGSVPDTQYF. The CDR3 coding sequence is TGTGCCAGCAGCTTGAGCGGATCCGTCCCAGATACGCAGTATTTT.

This clonotype was recorded many times. The chain has TRBV2 and TRBJ1-1; 8 nucleotides match TRBD1. This CDR3 comprises 13 residues. J gave up 6 bases and V 7 bases, and 7 bases lay outside the gene matches. Germline lookup yields CDR1 SNHLY and CDR2 FYNNEI. The CDR3 reads CASNTGGWSEAFF. CDR3 sequence (DNA): TGTGCCAGCAATACAGGGGGTTGGTCTGAAGCTTTCTTT.

This clonotype has at least ten counts. The rearrangement joins TRBV12-3 or TRBV12-4 to TRBJ2-7; tentative D call: TRBD2 (5 bases). Trimming took off 5 bases at V and 6 bases at J, with 11 bases between the two ends. This CDR3 is built from 12 residues. This chain's CDR3 is CASSIRRAEQYF. As DNA, the CDR3 is TGTGCCAGCAGTATCAGGCGGGCCGAGCAGTACTTC.

This clonotype was found many times. The chain joins TRBV13 to TRBJ2-5; 13 nucleotides agree with TRBD2. Germline V gene sequence: CDR1 PRHDT, CDR2 FYEKMQ (reference sequence). The ends lost 4 bases at V and 6 bases at J; junction bases unmatched: 5. The CDR3 sequence is 15 residues long. The CDR3 is CASSSTSGGLKTQYF. The CDR3 DNA sequence: TGTGCCAGCAGCTCGACTAGCGGGGGGCTTAAGACCCAGTACTTC.

This clonotype was seen more than once but under ten times. This sequence joins TRBV28 and TRBJ1-3, with TRBD1 matching 7 bases. The CDR3 extends over 17 amino acids. Trimming removed 1 base from V and 1 base from J; junction bases left unmatched: 7. CDR1 MDHEN and CDR2 SYDVKM come from the germline V gene. The CDR3 DNA follows: TGTGCCAGCAGTTTATATGACAGGGTGTCGTCTGGAAACACCATATATTTT. Residues: CASSLYDRVSSGNTIYF.

This clonotype was seen ten or more times. The rearrangement uses TRBV3-1 and TRBJ1-1; D is undetermined. Per germline, CDR1 LGHDT and CDR2 YNNKEL (reference sequence). The CDR3 is 16 residues long. V gave up 0 bases and J gave up 3 bases, with 14 bases separating them. The CDR3 here is CASSQDLGFLDTEAFF. CDR3 coding DNA: TGTGCCAGCAGCCAAGATCTAGGGTTTTTGGACACTGAAGCTTTCTTT.